This TCR beta chain was sequenced in a study of blood T cell repertoires in COVID-19. This clone was counted between two and nine times. This CDR3 is built from 14 residues. Germline lookup yields CDR1 SNHLY and CDR2 FYNNEI. The junction had 4 bases not matched to a gene; V was cut back by 5 bases and J by 4 bases. Clones were sequenced by immunoSEQ multiplex PCR, and TCRdb holds only the in-frame ones, with some missing. The table shows 200,000 to 250,000 clones, with 86% occurring only once. Ages ranged from about 18 to 100 years, with residence in around 24 US areas. The study assigned cohorts using participant-reported clinical history.

Sequencing was performed on PBMCs or T cells enriched from blood (not recorded which). The clonotype was recovered from a woman aged 45-59 years who had recovered from COVID-19. The gene calls are TRBV2 and TRBJ2-2; 7 positions agree with TRBD2. The CDR3 loop reads CASSNAGVTGELFF. CDR3 sequence (DNA): TGTGCCAGCAGTAACGCGGGGGTCACCGGGGAGCTGTTTTTT.